This passage covers 8 T cell receptor beta chains from one sample sequenced in a study of T cell clones after liver transplantation. The data were produced by immunoSEQ multiplex PCR, yet TCRdb's version contains in-frame clones alone and is incomplete. The data contain tens of thousands of clones, roughly three quarters of them seen just once; the ten biggest clones take up about a tenth. Sequencing was performed on CD4+ T cells from blood, taken at the 22-month timepoint. Receptors originate from a human patient who received a liver transplant. Some T cells may arise from the graft donor.

The chain recombines TRBV18 with TRBJ1-5; D uncertain. Trimming cost V 2 bases and J 0 bases, with 8 bases left between them. The CDR3 loop spans 15 amino acids. Germline CDR1 and CDR2: KGHSH and LQKENI. The CDR3 protein is CASSPSQTSNQPQHF. The CDR3 DNA reads TGTGCCAGCTCACCATCACAGACTAGCAATCAGCCCCAGCATTTT. The entire variable domain, with the rest obtained from reference TRBV18 and TRBJ1-5, is as follows: NAGVMQNPRHLVRRRGQEARLRCSPMKGHSHVYWYRQLPEEGLKFMVYLQKENIIDESGMPKERFSAEFPKEGPSILRIQQVVRGDSAAYFCASSPSQTSNQPQHFGDGTRLSIL.

This chain links TRBV11-3 with TRBJ2-2; D may be TRBD1 (5 bases). The CDR3 is 15 amino acids. Trimming removed 2 bases at V and 4 bases at J, with 11 bases between. The germline gives CDR1 SGHNT, CDR2 YENEEA. CDR3 DNA sequence: TGTGCCAGCAGCTTACAAGGGGATGGCACCGGGGAGCTGTTTTTT. It specifies CASSLQGDGTGELFF.

The V gene is TRBV5-1, the J gene TRBJ1-1; possible D gene TRBD1, 5 bases. With 1 base removed from V and 3 bases from J, the gap between germline ends came to 16 bases. The CDR3 totals 16 residues. CDR1 is SGHRS, CDR2 YFSETQ, per germline. CDR3 bases: TGCGCCAGCAGCTTGCGGTTGTCGGGGACGGACACTGAAGCTTTCTTT. It codes for CASSLRLSGTDTEAFF.

The chain has TRBV18 and TRBJ2-7; tentative D call: TRBD1 (6 bases). CDR3 length equals 15 residues. Germline CDR1 is KGHSH and CDR2 is LQKENI. V shed 3 bases and J shed 0 bases, with 12 bases lying between them. The CDR3 region is CASSPSGQISYEQYF. CDR3 in DNA: TGTGCCAGCTCACCCAGCGGACAGATCTCCTACGAGCAGTACTTC.

This sequence joins TRBV19 and TRBJ2-7, with D perhaps TRBD2 (6 bases). The CDR3 extends over 14 amino acids. Between the trimmed V and J ends, which lost 2 bases and 7 bases, there was a span of 15 bases. Germline V gives CDR1 LNHDA, CDR2 SQIVND (reference sequence). The CDR3 nucleotides read TGTGCCAGTAGTATACGGAGGGGCTTGGGGGAGCAGTACTTC. The encoded protein is CASSIRRGLGEQYF.

This clone was seen just once. The gene calls are TRBV5-1 and TRBJ2-1; D is uncertain. Germline V gene data show CDR1 as SGHRS and CDR2 as YFSETQ. The V gene lost 0 bases and the J gene lost 1 base, with 11 bases spanning the gap. The CDR3 spans 16 residues. CDR3 sequence reads: CASSLGPASSYNEQFF. The CDR3 nucleotides are TGCGCCAGCAGCTTGGGACCCGCGTCGTCCTACAATGAGCAGTTCTTC. Together with reference TRBV5-1 and TRBJ2-1, the CDR3 gives the full variable domain: KAGVTQTPRYLIKTRGQQVTLSCSPISGHRSVSWYQQTPGQGLQFLFEYFSETQRNKGNFPGRFSGRQFSNSRSEMNVSTLELGDSALYLCASSLGPASSYNEQFFGPGTRLTVL.

The rearrangement joins TRBV10-3 to TRBJ2-1; 12 bases are shared with TRBD2. Trimming took 3 bases from V and 1 from J; bases not matched to a gene: 10. Germline assignment: CDR1 ENHRY and CDR2 SYGVKD. The CDR3 runs 19 residues. CDR3 sequence: CAISDFGTSGWPSYNEQFF. CDR3 DNA sequence: TGTGCCATCAGTGATTTCGGGACTAGCGGGTGGCCTTCCTACAATGAGCAGTTCTTC.

V gene TRBV18 combines with J gene TRBJ2-7; 8 positions agree with TRBD1. V dropped 8 bases and J dropped 2; count of bases not matched to a gene: 5. CDR3 size: 13 residues. Germline V gene lookup returns CDR1 KGHSH and CDR2 LQKENI. CDR3 sequence: CASTGQAAYEQYF. DNA of the CDR3: TGTGCCAGCACGGGACAGGCTGCCTACGAGCAGTACTTC.